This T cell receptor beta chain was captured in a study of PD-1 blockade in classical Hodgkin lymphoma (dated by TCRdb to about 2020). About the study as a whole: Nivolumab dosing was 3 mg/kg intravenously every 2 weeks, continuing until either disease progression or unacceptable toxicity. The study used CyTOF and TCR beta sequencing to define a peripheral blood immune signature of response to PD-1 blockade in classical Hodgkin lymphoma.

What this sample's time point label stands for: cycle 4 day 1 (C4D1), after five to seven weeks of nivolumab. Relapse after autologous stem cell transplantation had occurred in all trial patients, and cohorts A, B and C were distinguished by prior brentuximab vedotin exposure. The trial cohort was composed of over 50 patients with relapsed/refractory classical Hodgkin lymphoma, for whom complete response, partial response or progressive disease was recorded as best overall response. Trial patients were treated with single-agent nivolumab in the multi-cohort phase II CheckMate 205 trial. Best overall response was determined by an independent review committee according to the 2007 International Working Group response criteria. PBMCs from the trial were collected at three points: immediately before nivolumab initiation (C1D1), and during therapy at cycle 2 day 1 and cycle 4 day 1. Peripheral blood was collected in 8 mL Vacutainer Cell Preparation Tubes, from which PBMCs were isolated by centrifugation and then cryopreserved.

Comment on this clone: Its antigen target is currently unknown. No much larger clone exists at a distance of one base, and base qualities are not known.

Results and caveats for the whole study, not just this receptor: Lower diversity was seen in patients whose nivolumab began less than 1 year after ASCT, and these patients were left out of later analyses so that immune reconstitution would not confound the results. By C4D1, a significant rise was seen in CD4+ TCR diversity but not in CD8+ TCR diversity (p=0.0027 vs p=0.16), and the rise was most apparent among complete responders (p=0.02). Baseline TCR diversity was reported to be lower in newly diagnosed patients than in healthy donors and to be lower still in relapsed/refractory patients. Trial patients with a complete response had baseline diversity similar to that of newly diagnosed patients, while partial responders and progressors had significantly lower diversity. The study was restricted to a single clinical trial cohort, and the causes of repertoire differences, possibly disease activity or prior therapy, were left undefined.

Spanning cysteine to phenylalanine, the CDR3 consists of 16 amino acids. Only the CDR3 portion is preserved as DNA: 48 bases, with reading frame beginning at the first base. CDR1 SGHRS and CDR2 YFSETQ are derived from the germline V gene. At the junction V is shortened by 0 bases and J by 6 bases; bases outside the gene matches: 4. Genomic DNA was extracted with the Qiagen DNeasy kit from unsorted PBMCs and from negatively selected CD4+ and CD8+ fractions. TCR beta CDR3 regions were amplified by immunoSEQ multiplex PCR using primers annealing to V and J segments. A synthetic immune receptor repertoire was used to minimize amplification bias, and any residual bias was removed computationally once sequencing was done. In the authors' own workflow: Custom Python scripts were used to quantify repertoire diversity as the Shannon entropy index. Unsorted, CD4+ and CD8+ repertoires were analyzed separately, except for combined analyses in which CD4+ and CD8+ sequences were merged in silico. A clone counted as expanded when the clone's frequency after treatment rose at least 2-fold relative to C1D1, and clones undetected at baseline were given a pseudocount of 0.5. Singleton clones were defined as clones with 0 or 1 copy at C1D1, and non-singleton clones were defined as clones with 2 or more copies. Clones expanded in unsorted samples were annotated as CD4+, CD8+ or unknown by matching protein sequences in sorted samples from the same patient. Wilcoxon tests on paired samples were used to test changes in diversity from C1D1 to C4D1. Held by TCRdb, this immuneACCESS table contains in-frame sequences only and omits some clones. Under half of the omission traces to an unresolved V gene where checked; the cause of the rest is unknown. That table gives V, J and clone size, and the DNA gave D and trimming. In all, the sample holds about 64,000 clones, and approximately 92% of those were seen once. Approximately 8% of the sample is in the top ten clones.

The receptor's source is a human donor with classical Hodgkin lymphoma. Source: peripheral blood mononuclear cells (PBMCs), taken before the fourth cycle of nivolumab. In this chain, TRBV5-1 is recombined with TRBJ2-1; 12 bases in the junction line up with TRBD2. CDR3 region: CASSLELTSGGNEQFF. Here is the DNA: TGCGCCAGCAGCTTGGAGCTGACTAGCGGGGGCAATGAGCAGTTCTTC.